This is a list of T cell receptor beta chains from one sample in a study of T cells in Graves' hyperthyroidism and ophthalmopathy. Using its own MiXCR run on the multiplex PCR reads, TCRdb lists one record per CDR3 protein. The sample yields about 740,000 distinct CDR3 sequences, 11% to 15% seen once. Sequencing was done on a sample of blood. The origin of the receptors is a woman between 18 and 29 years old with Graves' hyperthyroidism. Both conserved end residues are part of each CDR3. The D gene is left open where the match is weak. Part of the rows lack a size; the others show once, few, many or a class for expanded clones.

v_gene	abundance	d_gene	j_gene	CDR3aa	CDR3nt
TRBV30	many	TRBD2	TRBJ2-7	CAWTRGTSIHEQYF	TGTGCCTGGACTCGCGGGACTAGTATCCACGAGCAGTACTTC
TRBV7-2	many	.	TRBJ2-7	CASSLAPNPPFYEQYF	TGTGCCAGCAGCTTAGCGCCGAATCCTCCCTTCTACGAGCAGTACTTC
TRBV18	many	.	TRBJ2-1	CASSPGTLANNEQFF	TGTGCCAGCTCCCCCGGGACCCTAGCAAACAATGAGCAGTTCTTC
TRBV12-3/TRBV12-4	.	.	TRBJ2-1	CAIMDTPATQFF	TGTGCCATCATGGACACCCCCGCGACGCAGTTCTTC
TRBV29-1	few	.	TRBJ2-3	CSVEGGLGVGTDTQYF	TGCAGCGTTGAAGGGGGGCTCGGGGTGGGCACAGATACGCAGTATTTT
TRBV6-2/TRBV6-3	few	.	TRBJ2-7	CASSCERLLYEQYF	TGTGCCAGCAGTTGTGAAAGACTCCTTTACGAGCAGTACTTC
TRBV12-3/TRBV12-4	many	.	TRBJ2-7	CASTGTPEYEQYF	TGTGCCAGTACAGGGACCCCCGAGTACGAGCAGTACTTC
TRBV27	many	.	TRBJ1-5	CASSLVFTYNQPQHF	TGTGCCAGCAGTTTAGTCTTCACATACAATCAGCCCCAGCATTTT
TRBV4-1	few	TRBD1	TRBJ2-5	CASSQTGVQETQYF	TGCGCCAGCAGCCAGACAGGGGTACAAGAGACCCAGTACTTC
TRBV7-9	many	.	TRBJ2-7	CASSLLPGGQYF	TGTGCCAGCAGCCTCCTCCCTGGCGGGCAGTACTTC
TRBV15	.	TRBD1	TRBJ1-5	CATSRTGQGGNQPQHF	TGTGCCACCAGCAGGACGGGACAGGGGGGGAATCAGCCCCAGCATTTT
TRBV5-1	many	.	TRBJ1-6	CASSLALRGNSPLHF	TGCGCCAGCAGCTTGGCGCTTAGGGGTAATTCACCCCTCCACTTT
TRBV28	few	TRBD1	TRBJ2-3	CASSSPGPGQGPDTQYF	TGTGCCAGCAGTTCCCCGGGCCCGGGACAGGGCCCAGATACGCAGTATTTT
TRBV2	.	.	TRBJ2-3	CASSEAEGRVDTQYF	TGTGCCAGCAGTGAGGCGGAGGGCCGCGTAGATACGCAGTATTTT
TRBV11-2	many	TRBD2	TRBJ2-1	CASSPRLAGGNNEQFF	TGTGCCAGCAGCCCCCGACTAGCGGGAGGGAACAATGAGCAGTTCTTC
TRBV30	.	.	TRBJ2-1	CAWSATPSSYNEQFF	TGTGCCTGGAGCGCGACTCCGAGCTCCTACAATGAGCAGTTCTTC
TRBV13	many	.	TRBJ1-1	CASSLGAREINTEAFF	TGTGCCAGCAGCTTAGGGGCCCGGGAGATTAACACTGAAGCTTTCTTT
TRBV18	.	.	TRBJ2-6	CASSPLAMGANVLTF	TGTGCCAGCTCACCCCTAGCTATGGGGGCCAACGTCCTGACTTTC
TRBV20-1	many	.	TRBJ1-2	CSARDPGAYGYTF	TGCAGTGCTAGAGATCCCGGGGCATATGGCTACACCTTC
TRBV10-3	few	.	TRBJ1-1	CAIRDNLNTEAFF	TGTGCCATCAGGGACAACTTGAACACTGAAGCTTTCTTT
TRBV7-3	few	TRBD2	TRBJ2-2	CASSSGLDGELFF	TGTGCCAGCAGCTCAGGACTAGACGGGGAGCTGTTTTTT
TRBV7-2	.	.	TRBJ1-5	CASSPANGRRNQPQHF	TGTGCCAGCAGCCCTGCCAACGGGCGCAGAAATCAGCCCCAGCATTTT
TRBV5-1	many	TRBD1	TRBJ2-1	CASSITGTGGNEQFF	TGCGCCAGCAGCATAACCGGGACAGGGGGGAATGAGCAGTTCTTC
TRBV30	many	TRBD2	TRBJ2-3	CAWRAGGNSDTQYF	TGTGCCTGGAGGGCGGGAGGTAACTCAGATACGCAGTATTTT
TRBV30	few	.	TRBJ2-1	CAWSVKRVGGKGYNEQFF	TGTGCCTGGAGTGTAAAGCGGGTGGGTGGAAAGGGCTACAATGAGCAGTTCTTC
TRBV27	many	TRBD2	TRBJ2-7	CASSSRTSANYEQYF	TGTGCCAGCAGTTCCCGGACTAGCGCAAACTACGAGCAGTACTTC
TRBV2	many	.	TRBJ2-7	CASGGYSYEQYF	TGTGCCAGCGGCGGGTACTCCTACGAGCAGTACTTC
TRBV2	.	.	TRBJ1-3	CASSELVEPFSGNTIYF	TGTGCCAGCAGTGAATTGGTGGAACCCTTCTCTGGAAACACCATATATTTT
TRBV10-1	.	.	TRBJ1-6	CASRFGQGASSSPLHF	TGCGCCAGCAGGTTCGGGCAGGGTGCTTCCAGTTCACCCCTCCACTTT
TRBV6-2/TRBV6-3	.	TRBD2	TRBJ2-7	CASSYSGRGRSSYEQYF	TGTGCCAGCAGTTACTCGGGGCGCGGGAGGTCCTCCTACGAGCAGTACTTC
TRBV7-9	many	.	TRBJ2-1	CASSFHSGRYNEQFF	TGTGCCAGCAGCTTCCATAGCGGCCGCTACAATGAGCAGTTCTTC
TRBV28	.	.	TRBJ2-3	CASSLLPARTDTQYF	TGTGCCAGCAGTTTATTACCCGCACGCACAGATACGCAGTATTTT
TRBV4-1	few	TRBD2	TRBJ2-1	CASSRLAGAYEQFF	TGCGCCAGCAGCCGACTAGCGGGAGCCTATGAGCAGTTCTTC
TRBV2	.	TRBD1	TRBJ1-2	CASSIASGTGAGGYTF	TGTGCCAGCAGTATTGCCTCCGGGACAGGGGCGGGCGGCTACACCTTC
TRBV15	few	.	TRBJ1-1	CATSGRTGNTEAFF	TGTGCCACCAGCGGTCGGACGGGGAACACTGAAGCTTTCTTT
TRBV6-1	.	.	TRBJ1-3	CASSVSGNTIYF	TGTGCCAGCAGTGTGTCTGGAAACACCATATATTTT
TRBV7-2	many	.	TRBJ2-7	CASSLGGLLSYEQYF	TGTGCCAGCAGCTTGGGGGGGCTACTTTCCTACGAGCAGTACTTC
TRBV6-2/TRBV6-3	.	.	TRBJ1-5	CASSPEVIQRNQPQHF	TGTGCCAGCAGCCCCGAAGTAATCCAGCGAAATCAGCCCCAGCATTTT
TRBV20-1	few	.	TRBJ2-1	CSAVTPSSYNEQFF	TGCAGTGCCGTAACCCCGAGCTCCTACAATGAGCAGTTCTTC
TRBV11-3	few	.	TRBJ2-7	CASSSRGPDEQYF	TGTGCCAGCAGCTCCAGGGGACCCGACGAGCAGTACTTC
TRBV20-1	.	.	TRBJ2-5	CSAGQGYWETQYF	TGCAGTGCTGGCCAGGGTTATTGGGAGACCCAGTACTTC
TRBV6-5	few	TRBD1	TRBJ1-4	CASSYSIGGASEKLFF	TGTGCCAGCAGTTACTCGATAGGGGGCGCCTCTGAAAAACTGTTTTTT
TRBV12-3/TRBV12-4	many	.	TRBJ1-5	CASSLRQANQPQHF	TGTGCCAGCAGTTTAAGGCAGGCTAATCAGCCCCAGCATTTT
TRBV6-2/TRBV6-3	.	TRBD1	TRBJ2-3	CASSYSDPGPGGLGTDTQYF	TGTGCCAGCAGTTACTCCGACCCGGGCCCAGGGGGCCTTGGCACAGATACGCAGTATTTT
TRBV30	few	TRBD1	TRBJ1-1	CAWSAVRQGLKAGAFF	TGTGCCTGGAGTGCAGTGCGACAGGGGTTGAAAGCGGGGGCTTTCTTT
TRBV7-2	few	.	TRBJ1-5	CASSLARGVGQPQHF	TGTGCCAGCAGCTTAGCGAGGGGGGTCGGGCAGCCCCAGCATTTT
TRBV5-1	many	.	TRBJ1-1	CASSLDGQGAEAFF	TGCGCCAGCAGCTTGGACGGACAAGGAGCTGAAGCTTTCTTT
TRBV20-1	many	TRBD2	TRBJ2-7	CSARVAGGSEQYF	TGCAGTGCTAGAGTCGCGGGAGGGAGCGAGCAGTACTTC
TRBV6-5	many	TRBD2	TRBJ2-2	CASSYLGLADTGELFF	TGTGCCAGCAGTTACCTAGGACTAGCTGACACCGGGGAGCTGTTTTTT
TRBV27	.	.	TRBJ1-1	CASSFSGAEAFF	TGTGCCAGCAGTTTCTCAGGGGCCGAAGCTTTCTTT